This T cell receptor beta chain was recorded in a study of blood T cell repertoires in COVID-19. Study at large: The analysed material was cDNA or gDNA that came from T cells, B-cell-depleted T cells, or PBMCs.

Sequencing was performed with immunoSEQ multiplex PCR; in TCRdb, only in-frame clones are kept and a portion is missing. The sample records some 130,000 clones, 60% to 75% being singletons. V was pared by 5 bases and J by 7 bases, with 5 bases between. Per germline, CDR1 MGHDK and CDR2 SYGVNS. The CDR3 contains 10 residues. Material for sequencing was peripheral blood. This clonotype originated in a woman in her 70s with acute or convalescent COVID-19. The J gene is TRBJ1-1, the V gene TRBV25-1; D perhaps matches TRBD1 (5 bases). The CDR3 DNA is TGTGCCAGCAGTACAGGTGAAGCTTTCTTT. Encoded protein: CASSTGEAFF.